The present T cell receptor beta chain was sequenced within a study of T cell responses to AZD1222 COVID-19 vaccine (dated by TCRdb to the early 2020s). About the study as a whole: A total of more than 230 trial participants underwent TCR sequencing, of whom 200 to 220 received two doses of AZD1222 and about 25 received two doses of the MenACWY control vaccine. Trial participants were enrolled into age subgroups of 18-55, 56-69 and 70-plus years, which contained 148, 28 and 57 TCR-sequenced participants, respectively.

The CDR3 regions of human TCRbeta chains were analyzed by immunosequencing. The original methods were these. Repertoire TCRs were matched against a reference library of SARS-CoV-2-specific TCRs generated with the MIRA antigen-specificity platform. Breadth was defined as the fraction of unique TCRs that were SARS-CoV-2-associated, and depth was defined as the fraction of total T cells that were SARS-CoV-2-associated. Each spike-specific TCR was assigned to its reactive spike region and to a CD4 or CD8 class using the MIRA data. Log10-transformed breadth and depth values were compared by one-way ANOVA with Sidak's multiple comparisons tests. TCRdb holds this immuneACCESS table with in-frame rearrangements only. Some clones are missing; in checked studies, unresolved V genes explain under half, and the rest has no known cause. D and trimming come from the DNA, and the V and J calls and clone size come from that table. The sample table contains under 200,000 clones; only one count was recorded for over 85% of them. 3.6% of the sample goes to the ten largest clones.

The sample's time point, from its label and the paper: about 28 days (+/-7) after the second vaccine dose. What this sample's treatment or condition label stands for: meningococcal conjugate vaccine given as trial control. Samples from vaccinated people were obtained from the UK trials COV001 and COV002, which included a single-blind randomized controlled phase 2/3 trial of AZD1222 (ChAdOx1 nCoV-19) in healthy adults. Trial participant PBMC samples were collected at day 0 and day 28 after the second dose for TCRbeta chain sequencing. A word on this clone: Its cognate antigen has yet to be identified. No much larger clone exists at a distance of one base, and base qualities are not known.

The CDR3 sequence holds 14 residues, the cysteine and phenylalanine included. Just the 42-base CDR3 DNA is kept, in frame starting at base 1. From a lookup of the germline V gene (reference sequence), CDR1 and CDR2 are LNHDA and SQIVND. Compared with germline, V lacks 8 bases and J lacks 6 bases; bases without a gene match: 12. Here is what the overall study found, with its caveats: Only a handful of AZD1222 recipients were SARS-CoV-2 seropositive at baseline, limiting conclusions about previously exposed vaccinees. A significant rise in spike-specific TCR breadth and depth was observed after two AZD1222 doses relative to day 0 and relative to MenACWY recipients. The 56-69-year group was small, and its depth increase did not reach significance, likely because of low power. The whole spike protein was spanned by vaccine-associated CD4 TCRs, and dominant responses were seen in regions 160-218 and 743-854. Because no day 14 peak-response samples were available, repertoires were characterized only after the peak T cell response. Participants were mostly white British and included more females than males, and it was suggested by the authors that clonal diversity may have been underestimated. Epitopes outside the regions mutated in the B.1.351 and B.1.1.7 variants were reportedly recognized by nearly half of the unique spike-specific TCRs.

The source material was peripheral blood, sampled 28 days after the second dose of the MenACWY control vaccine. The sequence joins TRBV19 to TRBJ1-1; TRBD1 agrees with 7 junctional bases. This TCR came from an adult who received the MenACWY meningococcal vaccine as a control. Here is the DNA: TGTGCCAGTCGTAGGGGAGGGGGCGAGGCTGAAGCTTTCTTT. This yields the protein CASRRGGGEAEAFF.